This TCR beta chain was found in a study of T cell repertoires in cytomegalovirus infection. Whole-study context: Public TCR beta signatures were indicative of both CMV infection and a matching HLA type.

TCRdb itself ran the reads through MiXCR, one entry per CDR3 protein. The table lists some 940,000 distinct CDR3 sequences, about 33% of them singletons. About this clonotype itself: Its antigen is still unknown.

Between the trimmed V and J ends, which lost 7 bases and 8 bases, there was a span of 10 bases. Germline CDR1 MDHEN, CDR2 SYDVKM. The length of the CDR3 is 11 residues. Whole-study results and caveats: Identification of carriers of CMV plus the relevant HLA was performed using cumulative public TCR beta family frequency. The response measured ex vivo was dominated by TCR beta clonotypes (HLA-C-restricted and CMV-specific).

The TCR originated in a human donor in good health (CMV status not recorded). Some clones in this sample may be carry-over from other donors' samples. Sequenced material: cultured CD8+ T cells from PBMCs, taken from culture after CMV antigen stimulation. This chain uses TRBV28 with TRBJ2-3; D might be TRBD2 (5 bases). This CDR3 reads CASKRSGTQYF. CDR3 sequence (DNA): TGTGCCAGCAAAAGGAGCGGTACGCAGTATTTT. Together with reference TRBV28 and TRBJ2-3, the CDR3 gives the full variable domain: DVKVTQSSRYLVKRTGEKVFLECVQDMDHENMFWYRQDPGLGLRLIYFSYDVKMKEKGDIPEGYSVSREKKERFSLILESASTNQTSMYLCASKRSGTQYFGPGTRLTVL.